The 4 T cell receptor beta chains below come from one sample, sequenced in a study of molecular identifiers for immune sequencing clone quantification. Each CDR3 protein gets one entry after TCRdb re-called the PCR reads with MiXCR. This table has some 89,000 distinct CDR3 sequences, less than 25% appearing once. The sequenced sample consisted of naive CD8+ T cells from blood, with Jurkat cell RNA spiked in. Subset here: FACS-sorted CD8+CD4-CCR7+CD45RA+ naive T cells. The receptor source for this set is a human donor in good health. Some libraries in this study had Jurkat cell RNA spiked in.

This clonotype has at least ten counts. The CDR3 DNA sequence: TGTGCCAGCAGCCCGGGGACAGGGGCGAGCACTGAAGCTTTCTTT. Its translation is CASSPGTGASTEAFF. The genes are TRBV13 and TRBJ1-1, with TRBD1 matching 10 bases. The CDR3 consists of 15 residues. V lost 5 bases to trimming and J lost 4 bases; unmatched junction nucleotides: 7. In germline, CDR1 is PRHDT, CDR2 FYEKMQ (reference sequence).

V is TRBV27 and J is TRBJ2-7; no clear D gene. The CDR3 is 14 residues long. Between the trimmed V and J ends, which lost 3 bases and 0 bases, there was a span of 9 bases. Germline V lookup: CDR1 MNHEY, CDR2 SMNVEV (reference sequence). The CDR3 sequence is CASSFSGTSYEQYF. CDR3 bases: TGTGCCAGCAGTTTTTCCGGCACCTCCTACGAGCAGTACTTC.

This clonotype was seen repeatedly, ten times or more. The chain recombines TRBV7-9 with TRBJ2-3; weak D call: TRBD1 (5 bases). The CDR3 length is 15 residues. Trimming removed 5 bases at V and 6 bases at J, with 18 bases between. CDR1 and CDR2 (germline): SEHNR, FQNEAQ (reference sequence). The CDR3 loop is CASSARRQFQDTQYF. The CDR3 nucleotides are TGTGCCAGCAGCGCCAGAAGACAGTTTCAGGATACGCAGTATTTT.

This clonotype was found a few times. The rearrangement links TRBV7-9 to TRBJ2-1; D ambiguous. V was pared by 4 bases and J by 0 bases, with 19 bases between. Per germline, CDR1 SEHNR and CDR2 FQNEAQ (reference sequence). This CDR3 comprises 18 residues. The CDR3 DNA sequence: TGTGCCAGCAGCTCAAGCGTGGCCTTTCGTAGCTCCTACAATGAGCAGTTCTTC. The encoded protein is CASSSSVAFRSSYNEQFF.